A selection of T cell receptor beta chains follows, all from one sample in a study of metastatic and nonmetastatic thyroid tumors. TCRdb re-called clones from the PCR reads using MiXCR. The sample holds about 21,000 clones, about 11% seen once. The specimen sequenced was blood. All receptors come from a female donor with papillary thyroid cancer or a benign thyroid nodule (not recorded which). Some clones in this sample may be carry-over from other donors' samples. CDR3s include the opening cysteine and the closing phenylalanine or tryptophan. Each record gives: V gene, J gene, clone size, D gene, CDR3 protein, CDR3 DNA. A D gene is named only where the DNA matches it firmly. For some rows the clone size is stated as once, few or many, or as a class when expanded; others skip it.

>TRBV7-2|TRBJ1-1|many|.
CASSIQGTEAFF
TGTGCCAGCAGCATTCAGGGGACTGAAGCTTTCTTT
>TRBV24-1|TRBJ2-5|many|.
CATSDLQSPAGSRETQYF
TGTGCCACCAGTGATTTGCAAAGTCCTGCGGGATCACGGGAGACCCAGTACTTC
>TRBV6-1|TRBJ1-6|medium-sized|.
CASSEEEGDNSPLHF
TGTGCCAGCAGTGAAGAAGAGGGGGACAATTCACCCCTCCACTTT
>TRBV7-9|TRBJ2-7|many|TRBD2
CASSPSGSYEQYF
TGTGCCAGCAGCCCTAGCGGATCCTACGAGCAGTACTTC
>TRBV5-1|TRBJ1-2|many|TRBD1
CASSVGKGAKFVYTF
TGCGCCAGCAGCGTTGGAAAGGGGGCGAAATTTGTCTACACCTTC
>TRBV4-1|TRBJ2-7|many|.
CASSDSGFGEQYF
TGCGCCAGCAGTGACAGCGGCTTTGGGGAGCAGTACTTC
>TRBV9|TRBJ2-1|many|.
CASSASSGSYNEQFF
TGTGCCAGCAGCGCTAGTTCGGGGTCCTACAATGAGCAGTTCTTC
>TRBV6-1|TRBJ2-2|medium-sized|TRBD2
CASRALAGEGTGELFF
TGTGCCAGCAGGGCATTAGCGGGAGAGGGGACCGGGGAGCTGTTTTTT
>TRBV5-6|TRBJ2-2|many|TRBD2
CASSPTSGYTGELFF
TGTGCCAGCAGCCCGACTAGCGGATACACCGGGGAGCTGTTTTTT
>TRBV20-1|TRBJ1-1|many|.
CSAFRGDMNTEAFF
TGCAGTGCCTTCCGAGGGGATATGAACACTGAAGCTTTCTTT
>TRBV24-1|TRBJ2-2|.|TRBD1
CATSWLRQGASGELFF
TGTGCCACCAGTTGGCTGAGGCAGGGGGCATCCGGGGAGCTGTTTTTT